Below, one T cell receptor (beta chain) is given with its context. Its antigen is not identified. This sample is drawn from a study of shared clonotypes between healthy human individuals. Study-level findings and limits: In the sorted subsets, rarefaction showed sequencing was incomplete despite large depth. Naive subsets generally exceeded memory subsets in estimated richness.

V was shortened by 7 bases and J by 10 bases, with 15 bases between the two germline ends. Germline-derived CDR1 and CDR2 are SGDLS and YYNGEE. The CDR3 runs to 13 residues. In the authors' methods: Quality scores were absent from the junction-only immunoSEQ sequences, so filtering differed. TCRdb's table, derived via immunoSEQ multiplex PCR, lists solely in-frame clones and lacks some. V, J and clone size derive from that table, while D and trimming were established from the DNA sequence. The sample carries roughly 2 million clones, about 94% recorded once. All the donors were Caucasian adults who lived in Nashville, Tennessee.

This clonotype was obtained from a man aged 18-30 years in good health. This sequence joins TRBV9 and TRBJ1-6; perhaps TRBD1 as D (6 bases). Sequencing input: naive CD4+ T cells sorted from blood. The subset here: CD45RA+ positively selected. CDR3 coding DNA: TGTGCCAGCGGGGGACAAGCACGCTCACCCCTCCACTTT. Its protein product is CASGGQARSPLHF.